These 3 T cell receptor beta chains originate from one sample sequenced in a study of neurological immune-mediated disorders. MiXCR was run by TCRdb on the 5' RACE reads, yielding one entry per CDR3 protein. The profile shows approximately 100,000 distinct CDR3 sequences, under 4.5% of them singletons. The material sequenced was PBMCs. These TCRs come from a woman aged 45-59 years with multiple sclerosis.

This clonotype was seen at least ten times. The J gene is TRBJ2-1, the V gene TRBV5-6; 10 nucleotides align to TRBD1. The CDR3 has 15 amino acids. V shed 5 bases, J shed 2 bases, and the junction held 4 bases outside the gene matches. CDR1 is SGHDT, CDR2 YYEEEE, per germline. This chain's CDR3 is CASRLGTGAYNEQFF. CDR3 sequence (DNA): TGTGCCAGCAGGTTAGGGACAGGGGCCTACAATGAGCAGTTCTTC.

This clonotype was seen at least ten times. This chain connects TRBV7-3 to TRBJ1-1, with TRBD1 as a possible D gene (6 bases). V was cut by 7 bases and J by 1 base, with 19 bases left in between. Germline V gene lookup returns CDR1 SGHTA and CDR2 FQGTGA. There are 16 residues in the CDR3. The CDR3 DNA follows: TGTGCCAGCACCTTCACAAGCAGGGGAGGGAACACTGAAGCTTTCTTT. It encodes CASTFTSRGGNTEAFF. Together with reference TRBV7-3 and TRBJ1-1, the CDR3 gives the full variable domain: GAGVSQTPSNKVTEKGKYVELRCDPISGHTALYWYRQSLGQGPEFLIYFQGTGAADDSGLPNDRFFAVRPEGSVSTLKIQRTERGDSAVYLCASTFTSRGGNTEAFFGQGTRLTVV.

This clonotype was recorded many times. The rearrangement uses TRBV3-1 and TRBJ1-1; D remains ambiguous. CDR3 size: 14 residues. Per the germline V gene, CDR1 is LGHDT and CDR2 is YNNKEL (reference sequence). Trimming left V 2 bases short and J 0 bases short, with 7 bases between. The CDR3 DNA reads as TGTGCCAGCAGCCAATCGGCCCTGAACACTGAAGCTTTCTTT. This translates into CASSQSALNTEAFF.